These 10 T cell receptor beta chains were all obtained from the same sample, sequenced in a study of T cells in Graves' hyperthyroidism and ophthalmopathy. Regions amplified from RNA transcripts were the TCR beta CDR3 regions. HTBI primers were employed in a first-round RT-PCR of the TCR CDR3. TCRdb independently ran MiXCR on the multiplex PCR reads; one entry per CDR3 protein. The table lists just over 550,000 distinct CDR3 sequences, around 45% of them singletons, with approximately 8.2% in the top ten. The sample was peripheral blood or thyroid tissue (not recorded which). These receptors were collected from a woman aged 18-35 years with Graves' hyperthyroidism.

The chain has TRBV5-1 and TRBJ1-2, with D perhaps TRBD1 (5 bases). This CDR3 spans 14 amino acids. Germline loops: CDR1 SGHRS, CDR2 YFSETQ. The V end lost 1 base, the J end lost 3 bases, and 10 bases lay between the germline ends. The chain's CDR3 is CASSLKGADYGYTF. For the CDR3, the DNA is TGCGCCAGCAGCTTGAAAGGGGCGGACTATGGCTACACCTTC.

In its sample, this clonotype was seen many times. This chain uses TRBV2 with TRBJ1-4, with unresolved D. CDR1 is SNHLY and CDR2 is FYNNEI in the germline V gene. The V and J ends lost 7 bases and 7 bases respectively, with 7 bases between them. The CDR3 length is 11 residues. The CDR3 reads CASTVGEKLFF. The CDR3 nucleotides are TGTGCCAGCACTGTGGGTGAAAAACTGTTTTTT.

In nucleotides, the CDR3 is TGTGCCAGCAGCGTAGCGGGACACACCTTTACCGGGGAGCTGTTTTTT. Protein: CASSVAGHTFTGELFF. The V call is TRBV9, the J call TRBJ2-2, with D tentatively TRBD1 (6 bases). The CDR3 is 16 residues long. V shed 0 bases and J shed 5 bases, with 14 bases lying between them. Germline lookup yields CDR1 SGDLS and CDR2 YYNGEE.

This clonotype has at least ten counts. The chain carries TRBV7-2 and TRBJ2-7; tentative D call: TRBD2 (7 bases). Germline CDR1 is SGHTA and CDR2 is FQGNSA. The V end lost 1 base, the J end lost 2 bases, and 9 bases lay between the germline ends. This CDR3 is built from 14 residues. CDR3 coding DNA: TGTGCCAGCAGCTTAGGAGGGGGGGCCTACGAGCAGTACTTC. Protein product: CASSLGGGAYEQYF.

This clonotype was found a few times. J is TRBJ1-2 and V is TRBV29-1, with D possibly matching TRBD1 (5 bases). CDR3 size: 12 residues. The germline V gene encodes CDR1 SQVTM and CDR2 ANQGSEA. V was clipped by 7 bases and J by 6 bases, with 15 bases between them. DNA of the CDR3: TGCAGCGACACAGTAGACAGTGATGGCTACACCTTC. This encodes CSDTVDSDGYTF.

A note on this clonotype: Compared with germline, one end of the junction differs, possibly owing to a read error. The J gene is TRBJ2-7, the V gene TRBV19; D gene ambiguous. This CDR3 spans 10 amino acids. Germline-derived CDR1 and CDR2 are LNHDA and SQIVND (reference sequence). CDR3 residues: CASISYGQYF. The CDR3 coding sequence is TGTGCCAGTATCTCCTACGGGCAGTACTTC.

The gene calls are TRBV20-1 and TRBJ2-6; perhaps TRBD2 as D (5 bases). The CDR3 loop spans 13 amino acids. The V end lost 3 bases, the J end lost 3 bases, and 6 bases lay between the germline ends. From germline, CDR1 is DFQATT and CDR2 SNEGSKA (reference sequence). In DNA form, the CDR3 reads TGCAGTGCTAGGGACTTTGGGGCCAACGTCCTGACTTTC. This encodes CSARDFGANVLTF.

The chain uses TRBV5-4 and TRBJ2-2; D remains unclear. V dropped 0 bases and J dropped 7 bases, with 4 bases sitting between them. The CDR3 length is 12 residues. Germline V CDR1 and CDR2: SGHNT, YYREEE (reference sequence). CDR3 region: CASSLELGELFF. The CDR3, as DNA: TGTGCCAGCAGCTTGGAACTCGGGGAGCTGTTTTTT.

This clonotype was observed many times. The rearrangement uses TRBV2 and TRBJ1-5, with TRBD1 as a possible D gene (6 bases). The germline gives CDR1 SNHLY, CDR2 FYNNEI. Trimming shortened V by 4 bases and J by 1 base, and 11 bases separated the two germline ends. This CDR3 region has 15 residues. CDR3 protein: CASSVFDRSNQPQHF. CDR3 nucleotide sequence: TGTGCCAGCAGTGTGTTCGACAGGAGCAATCAGCCCCAGCATTTT.

J is TRBJ1-1 and V is TRBV5-8; D is ambiguous. Looked up from germline, CDR1 is SGHTS and CDR2 is YDEGEE. Trimming took off 4 bases at V and 1 base at J, with 8 bases between the two ends. The CDR3 has 13 residues. The CDR3 reads CASSPKTNTEAFF. In DNA form, the CDR3 reads TGTGCCAGCAGCCCGAAGACGAACACTGAAGCTTTCTTT.